Listed below are T cell receptor beta chains from one sample, sequenced in a study of blood T cell repertoires in COVID-19. Assay: immunoSEQ multiplex PCR; the TCRdb copy retains only in-frame clones and omits some. The table shows approximately 440,000 clones, with roughly 91% occurring only once. Material for sequencing was PBMCs or T cells enriched from blood (not recorded which). These receptor sequences come from a man aged 18 to 29 who had recovered from COVID-19. Each CDR3 is given with its conserved first and last residue. The D gene is left open where the match is weak. The size entry is marked missing in some rows and otherwise reads once, few, many or a size class.

d_call j_call v_call clone_size cdr3_aa cdr3_nt
NA TRBJ1-4 TRBV2 once CASNYREGEKLFF TGTGCCAGCAATTACAGGGAGGGTGAAAAACTGTTTTTT
TRBD1 TRBJ1-1 TRBV29-1 NA CSARARQGTLGTEAFF TGCAGCGCCCGTGCCCGACAGGGGACCCTGGGCACTGAAGCTTTCTTT
NA TRBJ2-1 TRBV19 NA CASRSLAYNEQFF TGTGCCAGTAGGTCACTAGCCTACAATGAGCAGTTCTTC
NA TRBJ2-7 TRBV7-6 NA CASSLERTGSYEQYF TGTGCCAGCAGCTTAGAGAGGACTGGCTCCTACGAGCAGTACTTC
NA TRBJ1-6 TRBV9 NA CASSAGLPNSPLHF TGTGCCAGCAGCGCTGGGCTACCTAATTCACCCCTCCACTTT
NA TRBJ1-5 TRBV6-1 NA CASSEARSYSNQPQHF TGTGCCAGCAGTGAAGCGCGGAGCTATAGCAATCAGCCCCAGCATTTT
TRBD1 TRBJ1-4 TRBV5-1 NA CASSGRTGAGEKLFF TGCGCCAGCAGCGGGCGGACAGGGGCAGGAGAAAAACTGTTTTTT
NA TRBJ2-3 TRBV5-1 NA CASSLTGRTDTQYF TGCGCCAGCAGCTTGACAGGGCGCACAGATACGCAGTATTTT
NA TRBJ2-5 TRBV5-1 NA CASSLEATVVETQYF TGCGCCAGCAGCTTGGAAGCCACGGTAGTAGAGACCCAGTACTTC
NA TRBJ1-5 TRBV27 NA CASSLQGQFNQPQHF TGTGCCAGCAGTCTCCAGGGGCAGTTCAATCAGCCCCAGCATTTT
TRBD2 TRBJ2-7 TRBV7-3 NA CASSSSGGYSYEQYF TGTGCCAGCAGCTCCTCGGGAGGGTACTCCTACGAGCAGTACTTC
NA TRBJ1-3 TRBV12-3/TRBV12-4 NA CASSLTGNTIYF TGTGCCAGCAGTTTAACAGGAAACACCATATATTTT
NA TRBJ2-4 TRBV30 NA CAWVDSGAKNIQYF TGTGCCTGGGTTGACAGTGGAGCCAAAAACATTCAGTACTTC
TRBD2 TRBJ2-5 TRBV10-3 NA CAISERLAGMETQYF TGTGCCATCAGTGAGAGGCTAGCGGGGATGGAGACCCAGTACTTC
TRBD1 TRBJ1-6 TRBV28 NA CASSPNRDRGRSSYNSPLHF TGTGCCAGCAGTCCAAATAGGGACAGGGGTAGGAGCTCCTATAATTCACCCCTCCACTTT
TRBD1 TRBJ1-2 TRBV3-1/TRBV3-2 NA CASSHLDRGRDGYTF TGTGCCAGCAGCCACTTAGACAGGGGGCGTGATGGCTACACCTTC
TRBD2 TRBJ2-6 TRBV9 NA CARAGGGAPGANVLTF TGCGCCCGCGCGGGGGGGGGCGCACCTGGGGCCAACGTCCTGACTTTC
NA TRBJ1-5 TRBV18 once CASSSDGGQPQHF TGTGCCAGCTCATCAGACGGGGGTCAGCCCCAGCATTTT
TRBD1 TRBJ2-7 TRBV4-1 NA CASSQDRDRASYEQYF TGCGCCAGCAGCCAGGACCGGGACAGGGCGTCCTACGAGCAGTACTTC
NA TRBJ2-1 TRBV5-1 NA CASSLAVAQGSRNEQFF TGCGCCAGCAGCTTGGCTGTTGCACAGGGTAGTCGCAATGAGCAGTTCTTC
NA TRBJ1-5 TRBV9 NA CASSVGDEGAQPQHF TGTGCCAGCAGCGTAGGGGATGAAGGGGCGCAGCCCCAGCATTTT
NA TRBJ1-6 TRBV7-7 NA CASSLETDSPLHF TGTGCCAGCAGCTTAGAAACGGATTCACCCCTCCACTTT
NA TRBJ2-5 TRBV7-2 NA CASSLGTAGGTQYF TGTGCCAGCAGCTTAGGGACTGCCGGGGGGACCCAGTACTTC
NA TRBJ1-5 TRBV21-1 NA CASSEKGTGNQPQHF TGTGCCAGCAGCGAGAAAGGGACAGGTAATCAGCCCCAGCATTTT
NA TRBJ1-5 TRBV6-5 NA CASRLGSNQPQHF TGTGCCAGCAGGCTAGGTAGCAATCAGCCCCAGCATTTT
NA TRBJ2-5 TRBV2 NA CASSEAGYGGVPQETQYF TGTGCCAGCAGTGAAGCAGGCTACGGGGGAGTACCCCAAGAGACCCAGTACTTC
TRBD1 TRBJ1-2 TRBV19 NA CASSIASDRVRYGYTF TGTGCCAGTAGTATAGCGTCGGACAGGGTTCGCTATGGCTACACCTTC
NA TRBJ1-3 TRBV5-1 NA CATRQESSGNTIYF TGCGCCACCAGACAGGAGAGCTCTGGAAACACCATATATTTT
NA TRBJ1-2 TRBV28 NA CASSQRQSDGYTF TGTGCCAGCAGTCAGAGACAGTCCGATGGCTACACCTTC
TRBD2 TRBJ2-2 TRBV11-3 NA CASSQSGTNTGELFF TGTGCCAGCAGCCAGAGCGGGACTAACACCGGGGAGCTGTTTTTT
NA TRBJ2-5 TRBV30 NA CAWSTNGETQYF TGTGCCTGGAGTACCAACGGGGAGACCCAGTACTTC
TRBD1 TRBJ1-4 TRBV5-4 once CASSLGYRDRDSANEKLFF TGTGCCAGCAGCCTTGGATACCGGGACAGGGATTCGGCTAATGAAAAACTGTTTTTT
TRBD1 TRBJ1-1 TRBV5-6 NA CASSFLRTGGNTEAFF TGTGCCAGCAGCTTCCTGCGTACAGGGGGGAACACTGAAGCTTTCTTT
TRBD2 TRBJ2-3 TRBV13 NA CASSSETSGTYTDTQYF TGTGCCAGCAGCTCGGAGACTAGCGGGACGTACACAGATACGCAGTATTTT
TRBD2 TRBJ2-1 TRBV18 NA CASSPSTSGGEQFF TGTGCCAGCTCACCCTCGACTAGCGGGGGAGAGCAGTTCTTC
TRBD1 TRBJ2-1 TRBV18 NA CASSAGQAGSYNEQFF TGTGCCAGCTCAGCGGGACAGGCGGGCTCCTACAATGAGCAGTTCTTC
TRBD1 TRBJ2-7 TRBV27 NA CASSLEVPGTGFLYEQYF TGTGCCAGCAGTTTGGAGGTCCCCGGGACAGGGTTTTTGTACGAGCAGTACTTC
NA TRBJ2-1 TRBV30 NA CAWQIGAYNEQFF TGTGCCTGGCAGATAGGGGCCTACAATGAGCAGTTCTTC
NA TRBJ2-7 TRBV9 NA CASSPTGRDYAYEQYF TGTGCCAGCAGCCCAACCGGTCGGGATTATGCCTACGAGCAGTACTTC
NA TRBJ1-2 TRBV28 once CASRPGTSTYGYTF TGTGCCAGCAGACCCGGGACATCTACCTATGGCTACACCTTC
NA TRBJ2-7 TRBV27 NA CASRPWGQTYEQYF TGTGCCAGCAGGCCGTGGGGACAAACCTACGAGCAGTACTTC
NA TRBJ1-5 TRBV5-5 once CASSLEGTPLQHF TGTGCCAGCAGCTTGGAGGGGACTCCTCTCCAGCATTTT